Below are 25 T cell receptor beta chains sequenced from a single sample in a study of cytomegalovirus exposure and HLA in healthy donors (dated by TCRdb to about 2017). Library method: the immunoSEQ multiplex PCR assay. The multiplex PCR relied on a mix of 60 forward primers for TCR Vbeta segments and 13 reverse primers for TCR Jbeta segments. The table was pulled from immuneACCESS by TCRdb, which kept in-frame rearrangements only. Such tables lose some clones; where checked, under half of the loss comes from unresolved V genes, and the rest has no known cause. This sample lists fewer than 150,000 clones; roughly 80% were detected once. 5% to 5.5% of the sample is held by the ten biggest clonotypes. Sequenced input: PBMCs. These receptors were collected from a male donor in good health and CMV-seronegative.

CDR3 sequence reads: CASSLELAGAYEQYF. CDR3 in DNA: TGTGCCAGCAGCTTAGAACTAGCGGGGGCCTACGAGCAGTACTTC. This chain connects TRBV11-2 to TRBJ2-7; 11 nucleotides line up with TRBD2. J gave up 2 bases and V 0 bases, and 0 bases lay outside the gene matches. The germline CDR1 and CDR2 sequences are SGHAT and FQNNGV. The CDR3 sequence is 15 residues long.

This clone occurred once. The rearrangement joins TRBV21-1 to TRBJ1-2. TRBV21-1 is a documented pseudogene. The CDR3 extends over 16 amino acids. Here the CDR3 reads CASSPRFRGRGRGYTF. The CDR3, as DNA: TGTGCCAGCAGCCCCCGGTTCAGAGGGAGGGGACGTGGCTACACCTTC.

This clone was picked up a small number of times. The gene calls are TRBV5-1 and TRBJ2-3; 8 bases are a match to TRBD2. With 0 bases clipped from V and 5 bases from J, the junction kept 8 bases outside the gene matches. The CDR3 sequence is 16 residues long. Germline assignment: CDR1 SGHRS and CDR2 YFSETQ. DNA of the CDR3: TGCGCCAGCAGCTTGGAGCCGGGGGGGGCGGGAGATACGCAGTATTTT. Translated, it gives CASSLEPGGAGDTQYF.

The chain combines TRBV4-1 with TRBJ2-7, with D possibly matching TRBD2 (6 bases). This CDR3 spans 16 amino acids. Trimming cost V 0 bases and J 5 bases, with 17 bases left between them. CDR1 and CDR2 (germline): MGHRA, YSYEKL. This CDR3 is CASSQDQGGDGHEQYF. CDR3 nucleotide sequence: TGCGCCAGCAGCCAAGATCAGGGCGGGGATGGCCACGAGCAGTACTTC.

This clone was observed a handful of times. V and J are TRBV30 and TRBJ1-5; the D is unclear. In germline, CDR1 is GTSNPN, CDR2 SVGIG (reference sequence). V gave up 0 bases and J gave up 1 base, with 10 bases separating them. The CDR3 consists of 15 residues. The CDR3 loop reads CAWSVGSGSNQPQHF. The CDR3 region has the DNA TGTGCCTGGAGTGTTGGGTCCGGGAGCAATCAGCCCCAGCATTTT.

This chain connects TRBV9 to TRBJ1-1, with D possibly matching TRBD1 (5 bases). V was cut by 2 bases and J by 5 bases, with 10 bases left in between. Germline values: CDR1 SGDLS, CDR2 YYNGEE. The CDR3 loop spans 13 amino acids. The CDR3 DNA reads TGTGCCAGCAGCGTCGGCAGGGATACTGAAGCTTTCTTT. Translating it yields CASSVGRDTEAFF.

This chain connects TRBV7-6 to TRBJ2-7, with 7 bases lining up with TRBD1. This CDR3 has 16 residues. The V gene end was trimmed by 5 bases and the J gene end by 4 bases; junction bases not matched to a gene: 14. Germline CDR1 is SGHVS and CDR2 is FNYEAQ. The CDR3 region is CASSLGQGVFGYEQYF. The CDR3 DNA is TGTGCCAGCAGCCTGGGGCAGGGGGTTTTCGGGTACGAGCAGTACTTC.

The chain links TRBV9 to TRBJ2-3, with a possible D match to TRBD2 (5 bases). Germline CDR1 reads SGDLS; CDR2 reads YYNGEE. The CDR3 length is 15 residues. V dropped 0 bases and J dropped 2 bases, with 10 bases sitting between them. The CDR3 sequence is CASSVERTYTDTQYF. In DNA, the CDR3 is TGTGCCAGCAGCGTAGAGCGGACCTACACAGATACGCAGTATTTT.

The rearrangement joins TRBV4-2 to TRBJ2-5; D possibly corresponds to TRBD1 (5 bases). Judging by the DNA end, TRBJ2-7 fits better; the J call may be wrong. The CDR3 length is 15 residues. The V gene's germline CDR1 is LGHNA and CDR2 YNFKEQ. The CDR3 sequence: CASSQEVGVPYEQYF. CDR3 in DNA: TGTGCCAGCAGCCAAGAGGTAGGGGTCCCCTACGAGCAGTACTTC.

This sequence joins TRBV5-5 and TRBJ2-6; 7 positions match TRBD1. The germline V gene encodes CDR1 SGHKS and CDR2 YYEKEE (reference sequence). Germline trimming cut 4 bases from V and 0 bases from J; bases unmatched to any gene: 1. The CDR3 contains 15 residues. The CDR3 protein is CASSRGLSGANVLTF. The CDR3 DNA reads TGTGCCAGCAGCAGGGGGCTCTCTGGGGCCAACGTCCTGACTTTC.

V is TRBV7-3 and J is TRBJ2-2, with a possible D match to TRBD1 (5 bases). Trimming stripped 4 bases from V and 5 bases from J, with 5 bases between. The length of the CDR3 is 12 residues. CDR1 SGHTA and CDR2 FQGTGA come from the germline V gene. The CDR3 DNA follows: TGTGCCAGCAGCTCAGGGACCGGGGAGCTGTTTTTT. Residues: CASSSGTGELFF.

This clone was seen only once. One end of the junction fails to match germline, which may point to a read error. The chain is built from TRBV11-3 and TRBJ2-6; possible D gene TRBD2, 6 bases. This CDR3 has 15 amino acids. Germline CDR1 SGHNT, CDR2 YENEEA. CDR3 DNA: TGTGCCAGCAGCAAGGGACTGCCTGGGGCCAACGGCCTGACTTTC. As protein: CASSKGLPGANGLTF.

CDR3 loop: CASSDWRGETQYF. CDR3 sequence (DNA): TGTGCCAGCAGCGATTGGAGGGGAGAGACCCAGTACTTC. V and J are TRBV25-1 and TRBJ2-5; tentative D call: TRBD2 (6 bases). This CDR3 contains 13 residues. V lost 6 bases, J lost 4 bases, and 12 bases lay in between. Per germline, CDR1 MGHDK and CDR2 SYGVNS.

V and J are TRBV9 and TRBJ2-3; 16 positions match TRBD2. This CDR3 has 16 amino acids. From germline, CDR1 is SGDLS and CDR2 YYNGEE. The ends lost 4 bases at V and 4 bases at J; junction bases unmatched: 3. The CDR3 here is CASSSGLAGGADTQYF. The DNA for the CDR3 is TGTGCCAGCAGCTCGGGACTAGCGGGGGGGGCAGATACGCAGTATTTT.

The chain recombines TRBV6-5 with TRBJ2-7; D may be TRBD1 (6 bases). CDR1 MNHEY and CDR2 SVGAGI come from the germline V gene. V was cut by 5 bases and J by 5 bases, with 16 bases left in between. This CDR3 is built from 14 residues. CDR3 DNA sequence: TGTGCCAGCAGTCCCGCTAGGGGGAAACACGAGCAGTACTTC. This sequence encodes CASSPARGKHEQYF.

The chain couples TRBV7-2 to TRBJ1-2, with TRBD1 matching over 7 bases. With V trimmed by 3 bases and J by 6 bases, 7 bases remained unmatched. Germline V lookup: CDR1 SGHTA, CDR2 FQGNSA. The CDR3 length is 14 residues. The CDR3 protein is CASSFSQGRNGYTF. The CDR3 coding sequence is TGTGCCAGCAGCTTCTCACAGGGGAGGAATGGCTACACCTTC.

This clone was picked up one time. CDR3 sequence reads: CASSLAGAYNEQFF. The CDR3 region has the DNA TGTGCCAGCAGCTTAGCGGGGGCCTACAATGAGCAGTTCTTC. The chain joins TRBV11-2 to TRBJ2-1; possibly TRBD2 for D (6 bases). V shed 1 base and J shed 2 bases, with 6 bases lying between them. The CDR3 covers 14 residues. In germline, CDR1 is SGHAT, CDR2 FQNNGV.

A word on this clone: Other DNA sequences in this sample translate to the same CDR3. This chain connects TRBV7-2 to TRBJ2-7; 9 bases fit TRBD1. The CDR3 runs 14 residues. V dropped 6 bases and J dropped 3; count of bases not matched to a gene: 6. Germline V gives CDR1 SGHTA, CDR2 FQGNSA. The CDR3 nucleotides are TGTGCCAGCAGTCTGGGACAGGGAGGCTACGAGCAGTACTTC. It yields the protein CASSLGQGGYEQYF.

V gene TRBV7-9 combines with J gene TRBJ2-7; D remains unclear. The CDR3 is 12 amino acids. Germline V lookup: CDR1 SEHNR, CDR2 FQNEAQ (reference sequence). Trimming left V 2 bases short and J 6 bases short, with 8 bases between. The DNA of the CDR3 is TGTGCCAGCAGCTTAAGCAGAGGCGAGCAGTACTTC. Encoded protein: CASSLSRGEQYF. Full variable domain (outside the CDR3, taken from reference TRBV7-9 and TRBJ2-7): DTGVSQNPRHKITKRGQNVTFRCDPISEHNRLYWYRQTLGQGPEFLTYFQNEAQLEKSRLLSDRFSAERPKGSFSTLEIQRTEQGDSAMYLCASSLSRGEQYFGPGTRLTVT.

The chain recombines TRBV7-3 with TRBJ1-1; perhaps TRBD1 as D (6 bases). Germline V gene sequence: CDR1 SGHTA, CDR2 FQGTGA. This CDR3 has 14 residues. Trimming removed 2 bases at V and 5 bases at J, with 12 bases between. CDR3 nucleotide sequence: TGTGCCAGCAGCTTAGGGGGCTATGGGACTGAAGCTTTCTTT. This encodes CASSLGGYGTEAFF. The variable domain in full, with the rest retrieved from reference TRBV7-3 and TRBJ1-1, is GAGVSQTPSNKVTEKGKYVELRCDPISGHTALYWYRQSLGQGPEFLIYFQGTGAADDSGLPNDRFFAVRPEGSVSTLKIQRTERGDSAVYLCASSLGGYGTEAFFGQGTRLTVV.

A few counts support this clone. The CDR3 DNA sequence: TGCGCCAGCAGGGACAGGGACACTGAAGCTTTCTTT. Protein sequence: CASRDRDTEAFF. The chain recombines TRBV4-1 with TRBJ1-1, with 8 bases fitting TRBD1. CDR3 length equals 12 residues. Germline V gene sequence: CDR1 MGHRA, CDR2 YSYEKL. J was trimmed by 3 bases and V by 6 bases; bases with no gene match: 0.

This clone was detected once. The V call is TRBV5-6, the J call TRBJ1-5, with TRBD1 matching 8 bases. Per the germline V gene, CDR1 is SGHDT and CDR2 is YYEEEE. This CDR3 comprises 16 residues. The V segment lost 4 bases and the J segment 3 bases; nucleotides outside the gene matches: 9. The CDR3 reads CASSVPTGENNQPQHF. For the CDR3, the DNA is TGTGCCAGCAGCGTCCCGACAGGGGAGAACAATCAGCCCCAGCATTTT.

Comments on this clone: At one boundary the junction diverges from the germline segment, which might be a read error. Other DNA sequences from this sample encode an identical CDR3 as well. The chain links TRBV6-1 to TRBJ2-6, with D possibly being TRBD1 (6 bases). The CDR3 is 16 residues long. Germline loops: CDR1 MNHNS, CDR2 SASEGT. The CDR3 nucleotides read TGTGCTAGCAGTGGGGGCATGGTCTCTGGGGCCAACGTCCTGACTTTC. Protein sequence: CASSGGMVSGANVLTF.

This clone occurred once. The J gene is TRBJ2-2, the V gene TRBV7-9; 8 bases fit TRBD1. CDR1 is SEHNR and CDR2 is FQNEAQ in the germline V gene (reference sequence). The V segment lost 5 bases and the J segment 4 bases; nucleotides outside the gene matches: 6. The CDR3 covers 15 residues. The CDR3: CASSLPQGGTGELFF. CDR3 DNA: TGTGCCAGCAGCCTCCCACAGGGGGGCACCGGGGAGCTGTTTTTT.

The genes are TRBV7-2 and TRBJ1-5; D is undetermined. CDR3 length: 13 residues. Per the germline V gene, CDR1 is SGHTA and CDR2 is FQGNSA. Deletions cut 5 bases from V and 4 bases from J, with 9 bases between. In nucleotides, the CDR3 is TGTGCCAGCAGCCTTCGCACAAATCAGCCCCAGCATTTT. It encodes CASSLRTNQPQHF.